This T cell receptor (beta chain) was identified in a study of blood T cell repertoires in COVID-19. The authors' processing: From reference gene primer amplification, estimates of nucleated cell counts were derived. Profiling relied on immunoSEQ multiplex PCR, and the TCRdb table lists in-frame clones only, not all of them. V and J calls and clone size are given by that table; D and trimming were obtained from the DNA. The sample yields about 68,000 clones, roughly nine tenths seen once. CDR3 length equals 16 residues. Deletions cut 2 bases from V and 4 bases from J, with 16 bases between. Germline assignment: CDR1 SGHTA and CDR2 FQGNSA.

Sequenced material: peripheral blood. V gene TRBV7-2 combines with J gene TRBJ2-3; D possibly corresponds to TRBD1 (5 bases). This receptor was identified in a man aged 40-49 years with COVID-19, enrolled during active disease. CDR3 loop: CASSLLAGQGPDTQYF. The CDR3 DNA reads as TGTGCCAGCAGCTTATTGGCCGGCCAGGGCCCAGATACGCAGTATTTT.